This TCR beta chain emerged from a study of blood T cells in healthy people across ages. General study results and limits: Higher diversity, along with more naive CD4+ cells, distinguished long-lived donors from aged donors. Total diversity from one million sequenced T cells was likely underestimated.

This CDR3 is 13 amino acids long. Germline V CDR1 and CDR2: LGHDT, YNNKEL (reference sequence). V lost 0 bases and J lost 13; bases outside the gene matches: 6. Notes on this clonotype: The antigen is undetermined.

For the second PCR, which ran for about 6 to 11 cycles, a sample-barcoded 5' primer and a J-beta primer mix were used. All cDNA molecules were each tagged by a template-switch adaptor with 12 random nucleotides. A single record per CDR3 protein comes from TCRdb applying MiXCR to the 5' RACE reads. This sample has 700,000 to 950,000 distinct CDR3 sequences, with 35% to 45% found just once. Approximately 10 milliliters was the volume of peripheral blood drawn from each donor. Sequencing was done on a sample of blood. This sequence joins TRBV3-1 and TRBJ2-1, with TRBD1 identical over 7 bases. The clonotype comes from a woman in her sixties or seventies in good health. CDR3 DNA: TGTGCCAGCAGCCAAGAGTGGCGGACAGGACAGTTCTTC. Translated: CASSQEWRTGQFF.